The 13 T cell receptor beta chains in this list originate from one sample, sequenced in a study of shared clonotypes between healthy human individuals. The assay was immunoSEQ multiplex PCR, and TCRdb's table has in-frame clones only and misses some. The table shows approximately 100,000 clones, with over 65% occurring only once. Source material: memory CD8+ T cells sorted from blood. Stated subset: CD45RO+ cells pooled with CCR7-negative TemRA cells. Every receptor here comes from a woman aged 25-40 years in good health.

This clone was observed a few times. CDR3 coding DNA: TGTGCCAGCAGTGAAGAACTTGACAGGACGGAGCAGTACTTC. Translating it yields CASSEELDRTEQYF. This chain links TRBV6-1 with TRBJ2-7; possibly TRBD1 for D (6 bases). The CDR3 spans 14 residues. Trimming took off 1 base at V and 7 bases at J, with 14 bases between the two ends. Germline loops: CDR1 MNHNS, CDR2 SASEGT.

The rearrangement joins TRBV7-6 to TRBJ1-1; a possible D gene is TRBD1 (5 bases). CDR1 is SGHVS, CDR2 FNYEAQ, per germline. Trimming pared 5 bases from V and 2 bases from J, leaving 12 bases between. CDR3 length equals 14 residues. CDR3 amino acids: CASSLSRGNTEAFF. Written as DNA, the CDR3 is TGTGCCAGCAGCCTCTCGAGGGGTAACACTGAAGCTTTCTTT.

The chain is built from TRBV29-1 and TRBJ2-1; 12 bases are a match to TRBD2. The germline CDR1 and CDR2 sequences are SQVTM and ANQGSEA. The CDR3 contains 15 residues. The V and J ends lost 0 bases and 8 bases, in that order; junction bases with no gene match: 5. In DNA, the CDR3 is TGCAGCGTTGAAGATGGTGGACTAGCGGGATATGAGCAGTTCTTC. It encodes CSVEDGGLAGYEQFF.

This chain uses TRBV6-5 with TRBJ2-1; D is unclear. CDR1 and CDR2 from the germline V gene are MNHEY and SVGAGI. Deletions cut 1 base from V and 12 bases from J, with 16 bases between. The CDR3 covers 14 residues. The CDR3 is CASSYYSSSIGQFF. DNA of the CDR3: TGTGCCAGCAGTTACTACAGTTCCTCAATAGGGCAGTTCTTC.

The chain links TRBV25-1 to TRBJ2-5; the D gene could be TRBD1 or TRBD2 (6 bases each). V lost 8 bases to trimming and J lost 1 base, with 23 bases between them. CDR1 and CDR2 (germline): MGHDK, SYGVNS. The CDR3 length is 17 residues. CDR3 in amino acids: CASSEEGGHKGQETQYF. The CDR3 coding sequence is TGTGCCAGCTCCGAAGAGGGGGGCCATAAAGGCCAAGAGACCCAGTACTTC.

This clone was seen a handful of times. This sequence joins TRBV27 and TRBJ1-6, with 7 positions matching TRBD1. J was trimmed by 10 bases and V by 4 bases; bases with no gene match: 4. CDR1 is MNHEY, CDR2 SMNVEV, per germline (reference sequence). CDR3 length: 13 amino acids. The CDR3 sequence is CASSYRGSSPLHF. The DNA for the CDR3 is TGTGCCAGCAGTTACAGGGGCAGCTCACCCCTCCACTTT.

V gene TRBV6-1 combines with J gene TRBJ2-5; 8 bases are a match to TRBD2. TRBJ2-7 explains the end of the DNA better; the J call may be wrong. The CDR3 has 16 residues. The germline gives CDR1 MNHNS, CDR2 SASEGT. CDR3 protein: CASSDLLADSSYEQYF. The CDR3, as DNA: TGTGCCAGCAGTGATTTACTAGCGGACAGCTCCTACGAGCAGTACTTC.

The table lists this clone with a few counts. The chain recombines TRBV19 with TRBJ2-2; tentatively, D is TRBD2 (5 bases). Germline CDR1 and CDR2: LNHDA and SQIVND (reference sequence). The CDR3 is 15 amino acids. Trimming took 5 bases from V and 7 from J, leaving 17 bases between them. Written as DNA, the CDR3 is TGTGCCAGTAGTTTCCGCCGGGGAATCTACGGGGAGCTGTTTTTT. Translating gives CASSFRRGIYGELFF.

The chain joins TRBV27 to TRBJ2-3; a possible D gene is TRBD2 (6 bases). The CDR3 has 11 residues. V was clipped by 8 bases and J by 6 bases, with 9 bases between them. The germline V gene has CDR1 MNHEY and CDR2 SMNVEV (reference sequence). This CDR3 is CASRRGDTQYF. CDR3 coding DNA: TGTGCCAGCCGTCGGGGGGATACGCAGTATTTT.

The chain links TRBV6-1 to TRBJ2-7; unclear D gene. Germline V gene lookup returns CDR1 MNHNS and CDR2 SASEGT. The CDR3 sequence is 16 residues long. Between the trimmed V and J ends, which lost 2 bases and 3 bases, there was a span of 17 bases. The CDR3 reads CASSEWAYGDLYEQYF. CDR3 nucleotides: TGTGCCAGCAGTGAATGGGCTTACGGAGATCTCTACGAGCAGTACTTC.

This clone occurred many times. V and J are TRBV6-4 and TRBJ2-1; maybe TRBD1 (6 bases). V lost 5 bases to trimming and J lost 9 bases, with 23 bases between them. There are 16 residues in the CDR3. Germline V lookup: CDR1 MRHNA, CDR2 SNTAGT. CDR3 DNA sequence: TGTGCCAGCAGTCTCACGACCCAGGGGCCGGTGGGTGAGCAGTTCTTC. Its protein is CASSLTTQGPVGEQFF.

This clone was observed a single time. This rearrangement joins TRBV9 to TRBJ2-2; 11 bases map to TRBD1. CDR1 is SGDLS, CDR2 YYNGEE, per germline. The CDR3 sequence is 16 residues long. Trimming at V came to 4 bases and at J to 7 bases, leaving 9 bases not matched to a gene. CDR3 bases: TGTGCCAGCAGCTTCCCTGGACAGGGGGCCAACGGGGAGCTGTTTTTT. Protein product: CASSFPGQGANGELFF.

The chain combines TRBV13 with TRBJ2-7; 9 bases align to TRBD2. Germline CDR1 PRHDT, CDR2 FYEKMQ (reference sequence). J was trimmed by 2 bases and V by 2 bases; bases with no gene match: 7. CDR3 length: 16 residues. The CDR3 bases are TGTGCCAGCAGCTTATTAGGCCTAGCGGGAACCTACGAGCAGTACTTC. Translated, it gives CASSLLGLAGTYEQYF.